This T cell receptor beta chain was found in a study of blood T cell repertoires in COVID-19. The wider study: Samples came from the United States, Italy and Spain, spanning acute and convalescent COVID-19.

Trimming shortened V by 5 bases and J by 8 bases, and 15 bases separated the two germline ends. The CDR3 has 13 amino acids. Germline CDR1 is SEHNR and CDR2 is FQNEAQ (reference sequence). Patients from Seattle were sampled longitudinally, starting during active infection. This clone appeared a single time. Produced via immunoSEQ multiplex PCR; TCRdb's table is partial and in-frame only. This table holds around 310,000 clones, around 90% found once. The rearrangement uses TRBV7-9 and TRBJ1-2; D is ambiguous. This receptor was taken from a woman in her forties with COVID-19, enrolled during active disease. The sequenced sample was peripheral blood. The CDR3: CASSLGGGRGYTF. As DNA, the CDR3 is TGTGCCAGCAGCCTGGGAGGAGGGCGAGGCTACACCTTC.